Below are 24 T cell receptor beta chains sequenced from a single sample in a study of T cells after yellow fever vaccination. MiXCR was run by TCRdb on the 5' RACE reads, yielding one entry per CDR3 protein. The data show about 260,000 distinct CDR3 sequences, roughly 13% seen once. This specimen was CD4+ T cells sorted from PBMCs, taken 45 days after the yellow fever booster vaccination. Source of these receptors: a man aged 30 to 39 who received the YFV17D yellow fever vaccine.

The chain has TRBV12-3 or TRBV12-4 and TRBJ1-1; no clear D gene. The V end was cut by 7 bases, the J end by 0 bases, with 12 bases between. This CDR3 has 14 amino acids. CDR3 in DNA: TGTGCCAGCACCCTGGGAGAATTGAACACTGAAGCTTTCTTT. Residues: CASTLGELNTEAFF.

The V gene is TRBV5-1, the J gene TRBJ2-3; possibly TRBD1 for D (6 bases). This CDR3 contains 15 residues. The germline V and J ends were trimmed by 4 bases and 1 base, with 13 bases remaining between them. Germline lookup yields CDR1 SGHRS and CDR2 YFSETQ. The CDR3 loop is CASSQRQDGTDTQYF. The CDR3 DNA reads TGCGCCAGCAGCCAGCGACAGGACGGCACAGATACGCAGTATTTT.

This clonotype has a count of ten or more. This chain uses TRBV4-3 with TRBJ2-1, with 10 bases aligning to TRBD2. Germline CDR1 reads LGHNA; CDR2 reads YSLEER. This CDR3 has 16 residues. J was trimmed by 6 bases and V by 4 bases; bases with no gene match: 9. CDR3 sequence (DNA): TGCGCCAGCAGCCTAATACTAGCGGGAACGGGCAATGAGCAGTTCTTC. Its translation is CASSLILAGTGNEQFF.

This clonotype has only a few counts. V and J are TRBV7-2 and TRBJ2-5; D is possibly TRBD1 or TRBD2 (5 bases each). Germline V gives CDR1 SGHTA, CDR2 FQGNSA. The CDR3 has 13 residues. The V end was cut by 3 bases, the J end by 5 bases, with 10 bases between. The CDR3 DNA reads TGTGCCAGCAGCTTTGGGGGAGTGGAGACCCAGTACTTC. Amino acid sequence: CASSFGGVETQYF.

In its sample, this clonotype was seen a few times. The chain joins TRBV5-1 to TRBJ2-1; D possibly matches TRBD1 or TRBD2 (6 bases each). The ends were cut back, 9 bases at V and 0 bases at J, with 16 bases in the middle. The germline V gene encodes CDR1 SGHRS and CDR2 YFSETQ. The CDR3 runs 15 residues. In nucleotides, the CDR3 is TGCGCCACCAACTTGGGGGGCAGCTCCTACAATGAGCAGTTCTTC. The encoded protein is CATNLGGSSYNEQFF.

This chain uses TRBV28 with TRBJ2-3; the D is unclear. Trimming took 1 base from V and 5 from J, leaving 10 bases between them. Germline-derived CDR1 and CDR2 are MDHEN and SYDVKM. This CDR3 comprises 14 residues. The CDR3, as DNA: TGTGCCAGCAGTTTATTGACTCTGAAAGATACGCAGTATTTT. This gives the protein CASSLLTLKDTQYF.

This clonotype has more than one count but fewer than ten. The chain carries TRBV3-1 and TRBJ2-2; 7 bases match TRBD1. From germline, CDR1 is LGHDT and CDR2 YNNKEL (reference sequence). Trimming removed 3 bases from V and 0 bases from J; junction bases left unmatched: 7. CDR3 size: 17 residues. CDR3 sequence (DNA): TGTGCCAGCAGCCATACCGGGACAGACCCGAACACCGGGGAGCTGTTTTTT. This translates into CASSHTGTDPNTGELFF.

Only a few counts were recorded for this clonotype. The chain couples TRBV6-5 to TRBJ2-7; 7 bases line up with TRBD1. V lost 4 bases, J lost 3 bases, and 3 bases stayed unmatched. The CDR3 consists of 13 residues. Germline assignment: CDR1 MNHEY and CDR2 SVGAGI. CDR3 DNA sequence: TGTGCCAGCAGTTGGGACAGTGACTACGAGCAGTACTTC. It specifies CASSWDSDYEQYF.

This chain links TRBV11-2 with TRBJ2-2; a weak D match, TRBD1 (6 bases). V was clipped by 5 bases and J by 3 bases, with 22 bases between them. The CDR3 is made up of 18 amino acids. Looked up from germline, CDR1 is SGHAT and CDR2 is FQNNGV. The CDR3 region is CASSTQPTGRWDTGELFF. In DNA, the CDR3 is TGTGCCAGCAGCACACAGCCTACAGGGCGATGGGACACCGGGGAGCTGTTTTTT.

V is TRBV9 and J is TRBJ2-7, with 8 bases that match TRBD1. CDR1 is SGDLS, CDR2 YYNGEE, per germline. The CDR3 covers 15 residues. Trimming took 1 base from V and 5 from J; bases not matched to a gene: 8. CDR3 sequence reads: CASSVRAGGFDEQYF. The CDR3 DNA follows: TGTGCCAGCAGCGTAAGGGCAGGGGGCTTCGACGAGCAGTACTTC.

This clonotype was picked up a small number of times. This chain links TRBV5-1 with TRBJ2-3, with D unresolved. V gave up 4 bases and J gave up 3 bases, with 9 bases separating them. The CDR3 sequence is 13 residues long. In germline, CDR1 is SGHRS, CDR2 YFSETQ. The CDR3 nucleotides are TGCGCCAGCAGCAGTGGTCCAACAGATACGCAGTATTTT. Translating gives CASSSGPTDTQYF.

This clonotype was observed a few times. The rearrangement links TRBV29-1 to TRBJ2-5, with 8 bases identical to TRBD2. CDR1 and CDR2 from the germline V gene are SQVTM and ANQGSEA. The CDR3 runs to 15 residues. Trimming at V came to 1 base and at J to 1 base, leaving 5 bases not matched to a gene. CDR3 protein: CSVEGVAGPQETQYF. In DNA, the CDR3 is TGCAGCGTTGAAGGAGTAGCGGGACCCCAAGAGACCCAGTACTTC.

The CDR3 coding sequence is TGCAGTGCTTCACCGGCGGTGGGTAGGAATTCACCCCTCCACTTT. Translation: CSASPAVGRNSPLHF. This sequence joins TRBV20-1 and TRBJ1-6; the D is unclear. The germline CDR1 and CDR2 sequences are DFQATT and SNEGSKA (reference sequence). V gave up 5 bases and J gave up 7 bases, with 18 bases separating them. The CDR3 totals 15 residues.

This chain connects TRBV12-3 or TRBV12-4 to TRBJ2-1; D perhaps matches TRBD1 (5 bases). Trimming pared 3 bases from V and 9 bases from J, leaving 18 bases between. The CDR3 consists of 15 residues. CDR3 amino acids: CASSLNRFGKREQFF. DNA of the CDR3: TGTGCCAGCAGTTTGAACAGGTTTGGTAAACGTGAGCAGTTCTTC.

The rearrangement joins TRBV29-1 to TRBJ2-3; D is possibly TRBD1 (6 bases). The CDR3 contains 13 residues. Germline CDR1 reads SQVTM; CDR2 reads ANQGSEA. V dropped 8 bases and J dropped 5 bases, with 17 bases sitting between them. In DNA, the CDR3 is TGCAGCACCCCAGGATCACAGGGAGATACGCAGTATTTT. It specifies CSTPGSQGDTQYF.

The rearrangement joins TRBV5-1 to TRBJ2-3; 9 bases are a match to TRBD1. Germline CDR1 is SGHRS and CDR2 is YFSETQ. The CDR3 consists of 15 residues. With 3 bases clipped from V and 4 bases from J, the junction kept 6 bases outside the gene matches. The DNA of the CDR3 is TGCGCCAGCAGCTGGATTGGGGACAGGGCAGATACGCAGTATTTT. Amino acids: CASSWIGDRADTQYF. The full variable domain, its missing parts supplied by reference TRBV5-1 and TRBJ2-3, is KAGVTQTPRYLIKTRGQQVTLSCSPISGHRSVSWYQQTPGQGLQFLFEYFSETQRNKGNFPGRFSGRQFSNSRSEMNVSTLELGDSALYLCASSWIGDRADTQYFGPGTRLTVL.

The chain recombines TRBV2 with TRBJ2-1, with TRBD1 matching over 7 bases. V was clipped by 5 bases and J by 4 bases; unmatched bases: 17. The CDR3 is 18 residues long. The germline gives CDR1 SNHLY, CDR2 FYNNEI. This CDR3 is CASSFYLRTGREYNEQFF. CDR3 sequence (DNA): TGTGCCAGCAGTTTTTACCTACGGACAGGTAGGGAGTACAATGAGCAGTTCTTC.

The CDR3 here is CASSFVGQGLNEQYF. The CDR3 DNA reads TGTGCCAGCAGCTTCGTCGGGCAGGGGCTTAACGAGCAGTACTTC. This chain joins TRBV5-5 and TRBJ2-7, with TRBD1 as a possible D gene (6 bases). The CDR3 extends over 15 amino acids. V was cut by 2 bases and J by 5 bases, with 17 bases left in between. Germline assignment: CDR1 SGHKS and CDR2 YYEKEE (reference sequence).

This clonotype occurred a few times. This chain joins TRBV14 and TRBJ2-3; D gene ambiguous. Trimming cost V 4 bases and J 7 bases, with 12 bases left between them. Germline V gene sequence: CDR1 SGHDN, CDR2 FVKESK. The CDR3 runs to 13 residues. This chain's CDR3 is CASSLGRHHTQYF. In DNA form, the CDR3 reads TGTGCCAGCAGCCTCGGGCGACACCATACGCAGTATTTT.

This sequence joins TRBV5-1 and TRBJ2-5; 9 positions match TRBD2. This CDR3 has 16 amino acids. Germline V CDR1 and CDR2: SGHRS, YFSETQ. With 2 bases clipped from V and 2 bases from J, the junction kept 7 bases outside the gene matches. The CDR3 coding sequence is TGCGCCAGCAGCTTTAATCCGGGACTAGCTCAAGAGACCCAGTACTTC. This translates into CASSFNPGLAQETQYF.

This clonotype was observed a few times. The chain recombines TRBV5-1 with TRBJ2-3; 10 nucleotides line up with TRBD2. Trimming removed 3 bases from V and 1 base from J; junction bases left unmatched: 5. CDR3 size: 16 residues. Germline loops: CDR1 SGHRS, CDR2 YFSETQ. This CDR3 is CASSYLAGARTDTQYF. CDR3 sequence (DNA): TGCGCCAGCAGCTATCTAGCGGGAGCCCGCACAGATACGCAGTATTTT.

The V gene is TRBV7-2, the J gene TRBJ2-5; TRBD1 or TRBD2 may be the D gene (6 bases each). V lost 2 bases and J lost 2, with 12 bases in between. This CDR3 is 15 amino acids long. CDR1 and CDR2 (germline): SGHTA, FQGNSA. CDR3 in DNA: TGTGCCAGCAGCTTACATAGGGGGACTCAAGAGACCCAGTACTTC. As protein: CASSLHRGTQETQYF.

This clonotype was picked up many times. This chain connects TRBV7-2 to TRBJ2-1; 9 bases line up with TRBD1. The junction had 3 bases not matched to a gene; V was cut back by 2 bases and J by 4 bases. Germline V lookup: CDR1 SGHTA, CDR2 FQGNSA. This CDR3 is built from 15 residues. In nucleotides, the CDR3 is TGTGCCAGCAGCTTAACAGGGGGCACGTACAATGAGCAGTTCTTC. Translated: CASSLTGGTYNEQFF.

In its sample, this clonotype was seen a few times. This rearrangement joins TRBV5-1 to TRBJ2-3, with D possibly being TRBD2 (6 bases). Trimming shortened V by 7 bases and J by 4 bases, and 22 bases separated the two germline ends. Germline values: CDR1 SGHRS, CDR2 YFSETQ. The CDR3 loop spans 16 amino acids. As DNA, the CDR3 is TGCGCCAGCGGAACGGGACTCCGCTTGGACGCAGATACGCAGTATTTT. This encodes CASGTGLRLDADTQYF.